The 32 T cell receptor beta chains below all came from one sample that was sequenced in a study of cytomegalovirus exposure and HLA in healthy donors. Amplification used 60 Vbeta primers and 13 Jbeta primers. Assay: immunoSEQ multiplex PCR; the TCRdb copy retains only in-frame clones and omits some. The sample has some 83,000 clones; over 60% are singletons. Sequenced material: PBMCs. All receptors come from a man in his fifties or sixties in good health and CMV-seronegative.

The gene calls are TRBV9 and TRBJ2-1; 8 nucleotides agree with TRBD1. Germline values: CDR1 SGDLS, CDR2 YYNGEE. The length of the CDR3 is 17 residues. J lost 0 bases, V lost 3 bases, and 8 bases had no gene match. The CDR3 here is CASSADRGRSSYNEQFF. The CDR3 nucleotides are TGTGCCAGCAGCGCCGACAGGGGCCGAAGCTCCTACAATGAGCAGTTCTTC.

This chain connects TRBV2 to TRBJ2-2; 11 nucleotides line up with TRBD2. The CDR3 covers 16 residues. Germline V gives CDR1 SNHLY, CDR2 FYNNEI. The V segment lost 4 bases and the J segment 4 bases; nucleotides outside the gene matches: 5. In nucleotides, the CDR3 is TGTGCCAGCAGTGTAGTAGCGGGGGGGTTCACCGGGGAGCTGTTTTTT. The encoded protein is CASSVVAGGFTGELFF.

The chain has TRBV2 and TRBJ2-1; D not resolved. The length of the CDR3 is 13 residues. The ends were cut back, 0 bases at V and 8 bases at J, with 8 bases in the middle. Germline loops: CDR1 SNHLY, CDR2 FYNNEI. CDR3: CASSEAITYEQFF. The CDR3 DNA is TGTGCCAGCAGTGAAGCAATAACTTATGAGCAGTTCTTC.

This chain links TRBV19 with TRBJ2-1; 8 nucleotides match TRBD1. V lost 1 base and J lost 2; bases outside the gene matches: 1. CDR1 is LNHDA and CDR2 is SQIVND in the germline V gene (reference sequence). The CDR3 length is 15 residues. The CDR3 DNA follows: TGTGCCAGTAGTATAGGCAGGGGGCCCTACAATGAGCAGTTCTTC. Amino acid sequence: CASSIGRGPYNEQFF.

This clone was recorded a few times. The chain employs TRBV5-6 and TRBJ1-1; 7 nucleotides agree with TRBD1. CDR3 length: 16 residues. The J segment lost 5 bases and the V segment lost 0 bases, leaving 10 bases of the junction unmatched. Per the germline V gene, CDR1 is SGHDT and CDR2 is YYEEEE. In nucleotides, the CDR3 is TGTGCCAGCAGCTTGGTTGGGGACAGAAGGGGGACTGAAGCTTTCTTT. This encodes CASSLVGDRRGTEAFF.

The chain employs TRBV5-4 and TRBJ2-4; TRBD2 matches 8 bases. The CDR3 runs 18 residues. Germline CDR1 and CDR2: SGHNT and YYREEE (reference sequence). The junction had 8 bases not matched to a gene; V was cut back by 0 bases and J by 0 bases. The CDR3 nucleotides read TGTGCCAGCAGCTTGGGTAGCGGGATGACCCTAGCCAAAAACATTCAGTACTTC. Its protein is CASSLGSGMTLAKNIQYF.

This clone was observed a few times. The V and J genes are TRBV11-3 and TRBJ2-2, with 12 bases matching TRBD1. V lost 0 bases, J lost 2 bases, and 4 bases stayed unmatched. The germline V gene encodes CDR1 SGHNT and CDR2 YENEEA. The CDR3 has 18 residues. The CDR3, as DNA: TGTGCCAGCAGCTTAGACGGGACAGGGGGCGATAACACCGGGGAGCTGTTTTTT. Protein: CASSLDGTGGDNTGELFF.

This chain uses TRBV6-6 with TRBJ2-5; 7 positions match TRBD2. The J call may be incorrect, as the DNA end agrees better with TRBJ2-7. This CDR3 has 13 residues. Per germline, CDR1 MNHNY and CDR2 SVGAGI (reference sequence). The chain's CDR3 is CASSSPTGGEQYF. CDR3 in DNA: TGTGCCAGCAGTTCCCCCACGGGAGGCGAGCAGTACTTC.

This chain uses TRBV5-1 with TRBJ1-2, with 11 positions matching TRBD1. The CDR3 has 14 residues. Germline V gene sequence: CDR1 SGHRS, CDR2 YFSETQ. The V and J ends lost 4 bases and 7 bases, in that order; junction bases with no gene match: 6. The CDR3 is CASSVGQGASGYTF. In DNA, the CDR3 is TGCGCCAGCAGCGTCGGACAGGGGGCGTCTGGCTACACCTTC.

The V and J genes are TRBV5-4 and TRBJ2-5, with a tentative D call TRBD1 (5 bases). Trimming removed 0 bases from V and 5 bases from J, with 14 bases in between. This CDR3 is built from 15 residues. Per the germline V gene, CDR1 is SGHNT and CDR2 is YYREEE (reference sequence). Here the CDR3 reads CASSLDSLKGETQYF. The CDR3 nucleotides are TGTGCCAGCAGCTTGGACTCCCTAAAGGGGGAGACCCAGTACTTC.

The chain combines TRBV4-2 with TRBJ2-1; 8 nucleotides match TRBD2. Germline assignment: CDR1 LGHNA and CDR2 YNFKEQ. The ends lost 0 bases at V and 9 bases at J; junction bases unmatched: 7. CDR3 size: 15 residues. The CDR3 nucleotides read TGTGCCAGCAGCCAAGATCGGCGGGGGGCCCTTGAGCAGTTCTTC. Its protein product is CASSQDRRGALEQFF.

The chain recombines TRBV9 with TRBJ1-3; 7 bases are shared with TRBD1. CDR3 length: 14 residues. The J segment lost 0 bases and the V segment lost 3 bases, leaving 0 bases of the junction unmatched. Per the germline V gene, CDR1 is SGDLS and CDR2 is YYNGEE. This CDR3 reads CASSAGGSGNTIYF. DNA of the CDR3: TGTGCCAGCAGCGCAGGGGGCTCTGGAAACACCATATATTTT.

The chain has TRBV19 and TRBJ2-5; D is possibly TRBD2 (7 bases). Germline loops: CDR1 LNHDA, CDR2 SQIVND (reference sequence). This CDR3 comprises 18 residues. With 3 bases removed from V and 1 base from J, the gap between germline ends came to 21 bases. In DNA, the CDR3 is TGTGCCAGTAGTATGAATTGGGGGGGGCGAGCAACCCAAGAGACCCAGTACTTC. Translated: CASSMNWGGRATQETQYF.

This clone was recorded a few times. The chain couples TRBV25-1 to TRBJ1-2; 7 nucleotides align to TRBD1. V shed 3 bases, J shed 7 bases, and the junction held 5 bases outside the gene matches. Germline V CDR1 and CDR2: MGHDK, SYGVNS. This CDR3 region has 13 residues. CDR3 loop: CASSEAGGRGYTF. The CDR3 DNA reads as TGTGCCAGCAGTGAGGCAGGGGGTCGTGGCTACACCTTC.

The chain joins TRBV5-1 to TRBJ2-7; 8 nucleotides match TRBD1. The germline V gene encodes CDR1 SGHRS and CDR2 YFSETQ. Trimming at V came to 4 bases and at J to 5 bases, leaving 8 bases not matched to a gene. The CDR3 runs 14 residues. The CDR3 here is CASSDDRGLHEQYF. The CDR3 DNA is TGCGCCAGCAGCGACGACAGGGGTCTTCACGAGCAGTACTTC. Full variable domain (outside the CDR3, taken from reference TRBV5-1 and TRBJ2-7): KAGVTQTPRYLIKTRGQQVTLSCSPISGHRSVSWYQQTPGQGLQFLFEYFSETQRNKGNFPGRFSGRQFSNSRSEMNVSTLELGDSALYLCASSDDRGLHEQYFGPGTRLTVT.

The chain uses TRBV4-1 and TRBJ2-1; 7 nucleotides align to TRBD2. CDR1 is MGHRA, CDR2 YSYEKL, per germline. The CDR3 consists of 15 residues. The junction had 1 base not matched to a gene; V was cut back by 0 bases and J by 2 bases. CDR3 loop: CASSQDGTTYNEQFF. CDR3 in DNA: TGCGCCAGCAGCCAAGATGGGACTACCTACAATGAGCAGTTCTTC.

The chain carries TRBV30 and TRBJ1-5; 7 nucleotides agree with TRBD1. Unmatched junction bases numbered 0, after V lost 4 bases and J lost 0 bases. The germline gives CDR1 GTSNPN, CDR2 SVGIG (reference sequence). The CDR3 has 13 amino acids. The CDR3: CAWTGGSNQPQHF. DNA for the CDR3: TGTGCCTGGACAGGGGGTAGCAATCAGCCCCAGCATTTT.

The rearrangement links TRBV5-4 to TRBJ1-1; the D gene is possibly TRBD1 (5 bases). Trimming cost V 2 bases and J 1 base, with 6 bases left between them. This CDR3 contains 13 residues. Germline lookup yields CDR1 SGHNT and CDR2 YYREEE (reference sequence). The CDR3 DNA sequence: TGTGCCAGCAGCTTCGGACAGAACACTGAAGCTTTCTTT. This translates into CASSFGQNTEAFF.

This sequence joins TRBV19 and TRBJ1-4; D gene unclear. The CDR3 is 14 amino acids. The germline V gene encodes CDR1 LNHDA and CDR2 SQIVND (reference sequence). The germline V and J ends were trimmed by 11 bases and 0 bases, with 13 bases remaining between them. The chain's CDR3 is CAVTSGATNEKLFF. Here the CDR3 DNA reads TGTGCCGTAACGTCCGGAGCAACTAATGAAAAACTGTTTTTT.

The chain has TRBV5-1 and TRBJ2-7; 8 bases align to TRBD1. V shed 5 bases and J 6 bases; nucleotides not matched to a gene: 7. Germline assignment: CDR1 SGHRS and CDR2 YFSETQ. The CDR3 spans 13 residues. For the CDR3, the DNA is TGCGCCAGCAGTCTTTTTGGACAGGGCGAGCAGTACTTC. Translating gives CASSLFGQGEQYF.

The chain uses TRBV7-3 and TRBJ2-6, with D uncertain. Germline lookup yields CDR1 SGHTA and CDR2 FQGTGA. The CDR3 runs to 16 residues. V was clipped by 4 bases and J by 0 bases, with 10 bases between them. The CDR3 spells CASSSLASSGANVLTF. The CDR3 DNA is TGTGCCAGCAGCTCACTCGCTAGCTCTGGGGCCAACGTCCTGACTTTC.

This chain links TRBV7-2 with TRBJ2-7; 9 positions match TRBD1. This CDR3 has 17 amino acids. V gave up 5 bases and J gave up 4 bases; unmatched junction bases: 15. The germline V gene encodes CDR1 SGHTA and CDR2 FQGNSA. CDR3 loop: CASSRHPGTGNGYEQYF. DNA for the CDR3: TGTGCCAGCAGCAGACACCCCGGGACAGGGAATGGTTACGAGCAGTACTTC.

The sample holds one count of this clone. This sequence joins TRBV10-1 and TRBJ2-3; the match to TRBD2 covers 9 bases. Germline V gene data show CDR1 as WNHNN and CDR2 as SYGVQD (reference sequence). The V segment lost 6 bases and the J segment 1 base; nucleotides outside the gene matches: 2. The CDR3 consists of 14 residues. CDR3 nucleotide sequence: TGCGCCAGCAGGGAGCGGGGGGGCACAGATACGCAGTATTTT. Amino acid sequence: CASRERGGTDTQYF.

This chain connects TRBV6-1 to TRBJ2-7, with D possibly being TRBD1 (5 bases). Germline CDR1 MNHNS, CDR2 SASEGT. The length of the CDR3 is 14 residues. The V end was cut by 0 bases, the J end by 3 bases, with 9 bases between. CDR3 DNA: TGTGCCAGCAGTGAAGCGGGCAGGGTCTACGAGCAGTACTTC. It encodes CASSEAGRVYEQYF.

This chain joins TRBV6-5 and TRBJ2-7; D perhaps matches TRBD1 (6 bases). Germline V CDR1 and CDR2: MNHEY, SVGAGI. The CDR3 sequence is 15 residues long. Between the trimmed V and J ends, which lost 9 bases and 5 bases, there was a span of 23 bases. The CDR3 region has the DNA TGTGCCAGATGCCTAATCCGGGACAACGAAAACGAGCAGTACTTC. Amino acid sequence: CARCLIRDNENEQYF.

The CDR3 nucleotides are TGTGCCAGTAGGGGGCGTGGGGCAGGGCCTCCACACACAGATACGCAGTATTTT. The encoded protein is CASRGRGAGPPHTDTQYF. V and J are TRBV19 and TRBJ2-3, with a possible D match to TRBD1 (5 bases). The CDR3 runs to 18 residues. V was trimmed by 6 bases and J by 2 bases, leaving 24 bases between them. Germline CDR1 LNHDA, CDR2 SQIVND (reference sequence).

This chain links TRBV11-2 with TRBJ1-2, with no clear D. The length of the CDR3 is 12 residues. V shed 5 bases and J shed 2 bases, with 6 bases lying between them. Germline assignment: CDR1 SGHAT and CDR2 FQNNGV. This CDR3 reads CASSGRNYGYTF. DNA for the CDR3: TGTGCCAGCAGCGGGAGAAACTATGGCTACACCTTC.

This sequence joins TRBV9 and TRBJ1-1; D unclear. The CDR3 totals 13 residues. V lost 0 bases to trimming and J lost 5 bases, with 8 bases between them. Looked up from germline, CDR1 is SGDLS and CDR2 is YYNGEE. CDR3 amino acids: CASSVGSETEAFF. CDR3 nucleotide sequence: TGTGCCAGCAGCGTAGGTAGTGAAACTGAAGCTTTCTTT.

This sequence joins TRBV25-1 and TRBJ2-7; D unresolved. From germline, CDR1 is MGHDK and CDR2 SYGVNS. The CDR3 is 13 residues long. V lost 2 bases to trimming and J lost 3 bases, with 8 bases between them. CDR3 bases: TGTGCCAGCAGTGAACAGGTCGACTACGAGCAGTACTTC. This sequence encodes CASSEQVDYEQYF.

This clone has only a few counts. The V gene is TRBV6-5, the J gene TRBJ1-1, with D tentatively TRBD1 (5 bases). Trimming pared 0 bases from V and 0 bases from J, leaving 11 bases between. CDR1 and CDR2 from the germline V gene are MNHEY and SVGAGI. The CDR3 length is 16 residues. This chain's CDR3 is CASSYSSPGLNTEAFF. CDR3 nucleotides: TGTGCCAGCAGTTACTCGAGTCCAGGGCTGAACACTGAAGCTTTCTTT.

V is TRBV4-1 and J is TRBJ2-3; D may be TRBD2 (6 bases). The CDR3 is made up of 17 amino acids. Germline CDR1 is MGHRA and CDR2 is YSYEKL. V gave up 2 bases and J gave up 0 bases, with 15 bases separating them. CDR3 sequence (DNA): TGCGCCAGCAGCCAAAAAATTAGCGGCCCAAGCACAGATACGCAGTATTTT. This translates into CASSQKISGPSTDTQYF.

This chain links TRBV6-1 with TRBJ1-4; 10 bases match TRBD1. The germline V gene has CDR1 MNHNS and CDR2 SASEGT. This CDR3 comprises 15 residues. V lost 6 bases and J lost 8; bases outside the gene matches: 9. The CDR3 DNA follows: TGTGCCAGCAGCCGGACAGGGGGAAGGGCAGAAAAACTGTTTTTT. Translated: CASSRTGGRAEKLFF.